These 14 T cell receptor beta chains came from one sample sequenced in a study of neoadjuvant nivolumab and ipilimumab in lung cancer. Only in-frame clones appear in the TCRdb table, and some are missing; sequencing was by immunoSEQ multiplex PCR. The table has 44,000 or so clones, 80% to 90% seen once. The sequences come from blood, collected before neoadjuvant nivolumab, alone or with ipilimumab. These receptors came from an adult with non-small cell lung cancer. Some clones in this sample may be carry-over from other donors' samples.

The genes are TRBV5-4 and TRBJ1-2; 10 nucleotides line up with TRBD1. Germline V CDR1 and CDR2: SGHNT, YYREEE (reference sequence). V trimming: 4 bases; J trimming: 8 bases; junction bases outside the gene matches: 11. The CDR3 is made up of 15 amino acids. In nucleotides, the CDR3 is TGTGCCAGCAGCGAACCGGGACAGGGGTCAGGAGGCTACACCTTC. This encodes CASSEPGQGSGGYTF.

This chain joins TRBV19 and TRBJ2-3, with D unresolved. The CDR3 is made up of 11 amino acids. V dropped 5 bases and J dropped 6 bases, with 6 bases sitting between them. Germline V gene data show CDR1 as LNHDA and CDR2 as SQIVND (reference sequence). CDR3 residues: CASSFSDTQYF. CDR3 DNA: TGTGCCAGTAGTTTCAGCGATACGCAGTATTTT.

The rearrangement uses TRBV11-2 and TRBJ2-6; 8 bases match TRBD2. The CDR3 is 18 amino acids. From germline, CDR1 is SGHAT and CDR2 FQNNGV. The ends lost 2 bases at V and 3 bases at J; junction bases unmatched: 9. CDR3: CASSLRSLAGHGANVLTF. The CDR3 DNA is TGTGCCAGCAGCTTAAGGTCGTTAGCGGGACATGGGGCCAACGTCCTGACTTTC.

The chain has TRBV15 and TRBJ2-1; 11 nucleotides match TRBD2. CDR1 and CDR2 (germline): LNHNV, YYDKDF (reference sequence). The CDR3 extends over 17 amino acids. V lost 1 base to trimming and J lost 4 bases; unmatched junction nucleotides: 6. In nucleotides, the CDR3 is TGTGCCACCAGCAGAGTAAAGGGACTAGCGGAGTACAATGAGCAGTTCTTC. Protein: CATSRVKGLAEYNEQFF.

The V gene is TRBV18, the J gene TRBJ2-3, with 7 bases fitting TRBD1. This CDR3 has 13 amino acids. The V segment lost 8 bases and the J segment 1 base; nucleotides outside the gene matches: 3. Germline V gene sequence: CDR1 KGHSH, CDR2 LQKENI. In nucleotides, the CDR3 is TGTGCCAGCGACAGGGACCGCACAGATACGCAGTATTTT. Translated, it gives CASDRDRTDTQYF. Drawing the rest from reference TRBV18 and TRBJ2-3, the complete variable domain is NAGVMQNPRHLVRRRGQEARLRCSPMKGHSHVYWYRQLPEEGLKFMVYLQKENIIDESGMPKERFSAEFPKEGPSILRIQQVVRGDSAAYFCASDRDRTDTQYFGPGTRLTVL.

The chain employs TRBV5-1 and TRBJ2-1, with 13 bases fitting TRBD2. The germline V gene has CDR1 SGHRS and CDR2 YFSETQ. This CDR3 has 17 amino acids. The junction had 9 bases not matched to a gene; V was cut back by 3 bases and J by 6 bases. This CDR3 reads CASSSRVGTSGINEQFF. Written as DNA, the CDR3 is TGCGCCAGCAGCTCCCGGGTCGGGACTAGCGGGATCAATGAGCAGTTCTTC.

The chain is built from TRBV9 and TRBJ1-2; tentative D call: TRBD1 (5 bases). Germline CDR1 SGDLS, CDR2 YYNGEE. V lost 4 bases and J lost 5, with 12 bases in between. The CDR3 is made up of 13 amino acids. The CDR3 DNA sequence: TGTGCCAGCAGCCTCAGGGATAAGTATGGCTACACCTTC. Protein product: CASSLRDKYGYTF.

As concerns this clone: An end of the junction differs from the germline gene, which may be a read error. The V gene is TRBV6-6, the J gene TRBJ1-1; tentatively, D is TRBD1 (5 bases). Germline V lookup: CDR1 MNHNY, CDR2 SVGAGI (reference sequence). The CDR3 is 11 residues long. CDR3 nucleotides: TGTGCCAGCAGTCGCCGGGGGGAACAACTCTTT. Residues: CASSRRGEQLF.

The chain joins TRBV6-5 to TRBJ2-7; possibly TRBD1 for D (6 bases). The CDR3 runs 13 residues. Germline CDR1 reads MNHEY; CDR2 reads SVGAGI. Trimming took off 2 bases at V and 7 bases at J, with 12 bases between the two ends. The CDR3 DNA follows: TGTGCCAGCAGTTACGCCATAAGGGGGGAGCAGTACTTC. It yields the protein CASSYAIRGEQYF.

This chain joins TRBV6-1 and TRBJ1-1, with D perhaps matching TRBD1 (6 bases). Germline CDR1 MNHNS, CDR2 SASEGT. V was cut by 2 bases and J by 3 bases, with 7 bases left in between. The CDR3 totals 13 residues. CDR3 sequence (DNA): TGTGCCAGCAGTGAACACAGGGACACTGAAGCTTTCTTT. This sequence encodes CASSEHRDTEAFF.

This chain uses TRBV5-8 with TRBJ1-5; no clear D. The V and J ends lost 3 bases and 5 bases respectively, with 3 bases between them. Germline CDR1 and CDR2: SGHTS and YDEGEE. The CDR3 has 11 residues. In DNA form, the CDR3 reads TGTGCCAGCAGCTCCCATCAGCCCCAGCATTTT. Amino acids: CASSSHQPQHF.

CDR3 nucleotide sequence: TGTGCCAGCAGCGCCACAGGGTCGTACGAGCAGTACTTC. Its translation is CASSATGSYEQYF. The chain recombines TRBV6-5 with TRBJ2-7; possibly TRBD1 for D (6 bases). V lost 6 bases, J lost 4 bases, and 13 bases lay in between. The germline CDR1 and CDR2 sequences are MNHEY and SVGAGI. The CDR3 runs to 13 residues.

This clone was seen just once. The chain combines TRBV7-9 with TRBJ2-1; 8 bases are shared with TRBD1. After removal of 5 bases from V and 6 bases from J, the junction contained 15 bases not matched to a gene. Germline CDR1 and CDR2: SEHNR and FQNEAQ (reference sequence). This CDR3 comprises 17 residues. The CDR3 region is CASSPRGTGTGRNEQFF. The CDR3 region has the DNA TGTGCCAGCAGCCCCCGAGGGACGGGGACAGGTCGCAATGAGCAGTTCTTC.

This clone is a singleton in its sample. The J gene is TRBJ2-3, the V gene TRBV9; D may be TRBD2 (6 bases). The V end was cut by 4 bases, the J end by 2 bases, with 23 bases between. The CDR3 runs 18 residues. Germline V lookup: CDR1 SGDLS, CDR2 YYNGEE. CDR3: CASSTNLGTPRLTDTQYF. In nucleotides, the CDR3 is TGTGCCAGCAGCACCAACCTCGGGACTCCGCGCCTCACAGATACGCAGTATTTT.